These T cell receptor beta chains were read from a single sample in a study of a mutant IDH1 vaccine in newly diagnosed glioma. These receptors have no identified antigens. Libraries were prepared by immunoSEQ multiplex PCR; TCRdb keeps only in-frame clonotypes and omits some of them. Here the sample spans roughly 26,000 clones, less than 85% being singletons. Specimen: PBMCs, collected from a glioma patient whose treatment included an IDH1 peptide vaccine. These receptors all stem from a man aged 30 to 45 with glioma. Both conserved end residues are part of each CDR3. D genes are given only for firm matches. Clone size is not always given. Where it is, it says once, few, many or a class for expanded clones.

TRBJ2-2	.	TRBV6-1	13	TRBD1	TGTGCCAGCAGTTCAGGGGGCTTCGGGGAGCTGTTTTTT	CASSSGGFGELFF
TRBJ2-2	.	TRBV5-4	15	.	TGTGCCAGCAGCATGGACATACAGAACACCGGGGAGCTGTTTTTT	CASSMDIQNTGELFF
TRBJ2-1	.	TRBV29-1	14	TRBD1	TGCAGCGTGTCTAGGACAGGAGAATACAATGAGCAGTTCTTC	CSVSRTGEYNEQFF
TRBJ1-4	.	TRBV4-3	15	TRBD1	TGCGCCAGCAGCGAAGGAGGGGGCGTCAATGAAAAACTGTTTTTT	CASSEGGGVNEKLFF
TRBJ2-6	few	TRBV5-1	14	.	TGCGCCAGCATGGGGAGCTCTGGGGCCAACGTCCTGACTTTC	CASMGSSGANVLTF
TRBJ2-1	.	TRBV19	16	TRBD2	TGTGCCAGTAGTACATATACTAGCGGAGTCTACAATGAGCAGTTCTTC	CASSTYTSGVYNEQFF
TRBJ2-3	.	TRBV7-2	15	.	TGTGCCAGCAGCCCTGATTGGCGGGGAAAAGATACGCAGTATTTT	CASSPDWRGKDTQYF
TRBJ2-1	.	TRBV25-1	13	.	TGTGCCAGCAGTGAATATGGAGGCAATGAGCAGTTCTTC	CASSEYGGNEQFF
TRBJ2-3	.	TRBV9	14	.	TGTGCCAGCAGCCCGACCGGGCAGACAGATACGCAGTATTTT	CASSPTGQTDTQYF
TRBJ2-2	.	TRBV15	19	TRBD1	TGTGCCACCAGCAGAGATCAGGGACAGGGATCTTCGAACACCGGGGAGCTGTTTTTT	CATSRDQGQGSSNTGELFF
TRBJ2-7	.	TRBV13	17	TRBD1	TGTGCCAGCAGCCCCCCCGGACAGGGTAGTTCTTCCTACGAGCAGTACTTC	CASSPPGQGSSSYEQYF
TRBJ2-1	.	TRBV6-4	16	TRBD2	TGTGCCAGCAGTGACGAAGCGGGGGTATATTACAATGAGCAGTTCTTC	CASSDEAGVYYNEQFF
TRBJ2-3	once	TRBV13	13	.	TGTGCCAGCAGCCCTGGACTTGGGGATACGCAGTATTTT	CASSPGLGDTQYF
TRBJ2-5	.	TRBV30	13	.	TGTGCCTGGGGAGACGACAACGAAGAGACCCAGTACTTC	CAWGDDNEETQYF
TRBJ1-3	.	TRBV29-1	14	.	TGCAGCGTCGGACACTCCGGCTCTGGAAACACCATATATTTT	CSVGHSGSGNTIYF
TRBJ2-3	.	TRBV10-3	15	TRBD1	TGTGCCATCAGTCCGGGACAGGGGGCGGCAGATACGCAGTATTTT	CAISPGQGAADTQYF
TRBJ2-7	.	TRBV29-1	12	.	TGCAGCGTTGAAGGGGACACCTACGAGCAGTACTTC	CSVEGDTYEQYF
TRBJ2-2	.	TRBV4-1	15	TRBD2	TGCGCCAGCAGCCAAGTTCGACGGGAGGGCGGGGAGCTGTTTTTT	CASSQVRREGGELFF
TRBJ1-5	.	TRBV6-5	15	TRBD1	TGTGCCAGCAGTTACTCGACAGGGAAGGGTCAGCCCCAGCATTTT	CASSYSTGKGQPQHF